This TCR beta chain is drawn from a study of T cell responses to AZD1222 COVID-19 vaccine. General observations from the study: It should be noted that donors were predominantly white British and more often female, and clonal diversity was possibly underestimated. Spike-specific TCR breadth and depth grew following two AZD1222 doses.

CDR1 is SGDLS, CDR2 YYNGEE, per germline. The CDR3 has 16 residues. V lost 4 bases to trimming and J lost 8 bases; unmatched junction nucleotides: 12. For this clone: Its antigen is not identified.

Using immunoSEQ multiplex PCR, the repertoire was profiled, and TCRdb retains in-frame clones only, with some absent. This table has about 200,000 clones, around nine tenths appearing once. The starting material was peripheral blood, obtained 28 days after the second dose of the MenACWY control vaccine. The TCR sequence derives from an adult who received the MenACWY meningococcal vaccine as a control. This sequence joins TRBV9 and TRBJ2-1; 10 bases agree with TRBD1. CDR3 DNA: TGTGCCAGCAGCCCCCAAGGAGGACAGGGGGTTCATGAGCAGTTCTTC. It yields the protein CASSPQGGQGVHEQFF.